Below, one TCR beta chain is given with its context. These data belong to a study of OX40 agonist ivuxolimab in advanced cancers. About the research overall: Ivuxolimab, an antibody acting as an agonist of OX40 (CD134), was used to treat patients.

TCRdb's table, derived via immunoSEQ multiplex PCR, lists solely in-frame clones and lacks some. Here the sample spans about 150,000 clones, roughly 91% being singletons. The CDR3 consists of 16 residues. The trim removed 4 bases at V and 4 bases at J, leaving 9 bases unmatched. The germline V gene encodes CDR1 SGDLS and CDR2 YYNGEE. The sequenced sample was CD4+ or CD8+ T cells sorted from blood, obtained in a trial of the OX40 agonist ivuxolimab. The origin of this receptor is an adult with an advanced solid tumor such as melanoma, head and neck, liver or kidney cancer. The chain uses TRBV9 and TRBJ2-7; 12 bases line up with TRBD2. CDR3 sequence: CASSIAPGLAGYEQYF. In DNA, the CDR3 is TGTGCCAGCAGCATTGCACCGGGACTAGCGGGTTACGAGCAGTACTTC.